This entry lists 17 T cell receptor beta chains sequenced from one sample in a study of beta chain features in type 1 diabetes. The study reverse transcribed the entire isolated RNA, so it sequenced expressed TCRB transcripts. Sequencing used immunoSEQ multiplex PCR; TCRdb keeps in-frame clones, though not all of them. The table records roughly 370,000 clones, about 15% of them present only once. Sequencing was done on a sample of naive CD4+ T cells from blood. The receptor set was obtained from a man in his thirties or forties in good health.

This clone was seen a handful of times. The chain recombines TRBV7-2 with TRBJ2-7, with 9 bases that match TRBD1. CDR1 is SGHTA, CDR2 FQGNSA, per germline. CDR3 length: 15 residues. J was trimmed by 5 bases and V by 3 bases; bases with no gene match: 8. CDR3 DNA: TGTGCCAGCAGCTTGCCGGGACAGGGTACCCACGAGCAGTACTTC. Its protein is CASSLPGQGTHEQYF. The variable domain in full, with the rest retrieved from reference TRBV7-2 and TRBJ2-7, is GAGVSQSPSNKVTEKGKDVELRCDPISGHTALYWYRQSLGQGLEFLIYFQGNSAPDKSGLPSDRFSAERTGGSVSTLTIQRTQQEDSAVYLCASSLPGQGTHEQYFGPGTRLTVT.

A note on this clone: The same CDR3 can be traced to other DNA sequences in this sample. The CDR3 bases are TGCAGTGCTAGCACCGGGGAGACCCAGTACTTC. Translation gives CSASTGETQYF. This chain connects TRBV20-1 to TRBJ2-5; no clear D. The CDR3 sequence is 11 residues long. CDR1 and CDR2 (germline): DFQATT, SNEGSKA (reference sequence). The V end lost 3 bases, the J end lost 5 bases, and 7 bases lay between the germline ends.

This clone has more than one count but fewer than ten. The V call is TRBV6-1, the J call TRBJ2-1; D perhaps matches TRBD2 (5 bases). CDR1 is MNHNS, CDR2 SASEGT, per germline. This CDR3 has 15 amino acids. The ends were cut back, 3 bases at V and 3 bases at J, with 12 bases in the middle. The CDR3 sequence: CASSDEPRGYNEQFF. The CDR3 DNA reads TGTGCCAGCAGTGATGAGCCCCGGGGCTACAATGAGCAGTTCTTC.

The rearrangement links TRBV18 to TRBJ1-1; no reliable D call. With 3 bases removed from V and 4 bases from J, the gap between germline ends came to 9 bases. CDR3 length: 13 amino acids. Germline CDR1 is KGHSH and CDR2 is LQKENI. CDR3 coding DNA: TGTGCCAGCTCACCGTGGGTCGCCACTGAAGCTTTCTTT. Protein: CASSPWVATEAFF.

This chain links TRBV9 with TRBJ1-2, with a weak D call TRBD1 (6 bases). Germline CDR1 reads SGDLS; CDR2 reads YYNGEE. V dropped 0 bases and J dropped 8 bases, with 17 bases sitting between them. CDR3 length: 15 amino acids. CDR3 sequence: CASSVAGQFAGGYTF. The CDR3 DNA is TGTGCCAGCAGCGTAGCCGGACAGTTTGCCGGGGGCTACACCTTC.

This clone was observed a handful of times. The CDR3 DNA sequence: TGTGCCAGCAGCTTATTTGTCACGGTTTCCTACGAGCAGTACTTC. This sequence encodes CASSLFVTVSYEQYF. V usage is TRBV7-8 and J usage is TRBJ2-7; no definite D call. Germline CDR1 SGHVS, CDR2 FQNEAQ. This CDR3 contains 15 residues. With 2 bases removed from V and 1 base from J, the gap between germline ends came to 12 bases.

This clone was observed a handful of times. This chain uses TRBV7-2 with TRBJ2-5; TRBD1 agrees at 7 bases. Germline V gene lookup returns CDR1 SGHTA and CDR2 FQGNSA. The V and J ends lost 6 bases and 4 bases, in that order; junction bases with no gene match: 2. The CDR3 loop spans 12 amino acids. The CDR3 nucleotides are TGTGCCAGCAGTCGACAGGGAGAGACCCAGTACTTC. This gives the protein CASSRQGETQYF.

This clone has only a few counts. J is TRBJ2-3 and V is TRBV5-1; D tentatively fits TRBD1 or TRBD2 (6 bases each). The length of the CDR3 is 13 residues. Germline CDR1 and CDR2: SGHRS and YFSETQ. V lost 6 bases and J 4 bases, leaving 12 bases between the germline ends. The CDR3 DNA sequence: TGCGCCAGCACGACGGGGGCGGCAGATACGCAGTATTTT. Translating gives CASTTGAADTQYF.

This clone was found a few times. The gene calls are TRBV4-2 and TRBJ2-1; TRBD2 agrees at 9 bases. This CDR3 region has 15 residues. Looked up from germline, CDR1 is LGHNA and CDR2 is YNFKEQ. Trimming removed 5 bases from V and 5 bases from J; junction bases left unmatched: 7. CDR3 amino acids: CASSFGTSRDNEQFF. CDR3 bases: TGTGCCAGCAGCTTCGGGACTAGCAGAGACAATGAGCAGTTCTTC.

V and J are TRBV11-3 and TRBJ2-3, with 9 bases fitting TRBD2. Trimming took 5 bases from V and 4 from J; bases not matched to a gene: 10. Germline CDR1 reads SGHNT; CDR2 reads YENEEA. This CDR3 is built from 16 residues. Here the CDR3 DNA reads TGTGCCAGCAGCCTTCGTCTAGCGGGGATTTCAGATACGCAGTATTTT. Amino acids: CASSLRLAGISDTQYF. Looking up the rest from reference TRBV11-3 and TRBJ2-3 gives the full variable domain: EAGVVQSPRYKIIEKKQPVAFWCNPISGHNTLYWYLQNLGQGPELLIRYENEEAVDDSQLPKDRFSAERLKGVDSTLKIQPAELGDSAVYLCASSLRLAGISDTQYFGPGTRLTVL.

CDR3 DNA: TGTGCCAGCAGCGTAGAAGGGACAGGGGGCACTTTGGTCGCCCTCTGCCATGAAGCTTTCTTT. Amino acids: CASSVEGTGGTLVALCHEAFF. The rearrangement joins TRBV9 to TRBJ1-1; 12 nucleotides agree with TRBD1. CDR3 size: 21 residues. J lost 7 bases, V lost 0 bases, and 22 bases had no gene match. Germline V gene data show CDR1 as SGDLS and CDR2 as YYNGEE.

At least ten counts were recorded for this clone. This sequence joins TRBV29-1 and TRBJ2-6, with unresolved D. V gave up 4 bases and J gave up 0 bases, with 4 bases separating them. The CDR3 is 13 residues long. The germline V gene has CDR1 SQVTM and CDR2 ANQGSEA. CDR3 residues: CSVASSGANVLTF. The CDR3 nucleotides read TGCAGCGTTGCCAGCTCTGGGGCCAACGTCCTGACTTTC.

This clone appeared a few times. The chain recombines TRBV23-1 with TRBJ2-5; possibly TRBD1 or TRBD2 for D (5 bases each). Being an ORF, TRBV23-1 has a function that is uncertain. Trimming took off 3 bases at V and 1 base at J, with 12 bases between the two ends. The CDR3 contains 15 residues. The CDR3 DNA follows: TGCGCCAGCAGTCAGGGTGTTGGGGGCCAAGAGACCCAGTACTTC. This codes for CASSQGVGGQETQYF.

The table lists this clone with a count of one. The chain is built from TRBV2 and TRBJ2-5; 9 bases agree with TRBD2. The CDR3 runs to 19 residues. Trimming removed 5 bases from V and 1 base from J; junction bases left unmatched: 17. CDR1 and CDR2 (germline): SNHLY, FYNNEI. DNA for the CDR3: TGTGCCAGCAGTTCCCTTCTAGCGGGAAGGGGTACTGCCCAAGAGACCCAGTACTTC. It is translated as CASSSLLAGRGTAQETQYF.

This clone was detected only a few times. The gene calls are TRBV25-1 and TRBJ2-1; D may be TRBD1 (5 bases). The CDR3 has 14 residues. Trimming removed 9 bases from V and 2 bases from J, with 14 bases in between. CDR1 and CDR2 (germline): MGHDK, SYGVNS. Here the CDR3 reads CARTVYLAYNEQFF. The CDR3 coding sequence is TGTGCCAGGACAGTGTACCTAGCCTACAATGAGCAGTTCTTC.

This clone has just a few counts. This sequence joins TRBV9 and TRBJ2-5, with TRBD1 matching 11 bases. V shed 4 bases and J 5 bases; nucleotides not matched to a gene: 10. Germline V gives CDR1 SGDLS, CDR2 YYNGEE. This CDR3 comprises 16 residues. The DNA for the CDR3 is TGTGCCAGCAGCCACCGGACAGGGGGCTTGGGGGAGACCCAGTACTTC. Encoded protein: CASSHRTGGLGETQYF.

This chain links TRBV5-1 with TRBJ1-1; D not resolved. The germline gives CDR1 SGHRS, CDR2 YFSETQ. V lost 4 bases and J lost 0, with 13 bases in between. The CDR3 length is 15 residues. DNA for the CDR3: TGCGCCAGCAGCCTACGGACGGGAATGAACACTGAAGCTTTCTTT. It yields the protein CASSLRTGMNTEAFF.